What follows are 22 T cell receptor beta chains derived from one specimen sequenced in a study of blood T cell repertoires in COVID-19 (dated by TCRdb to between 2020 and 2021). The library was made by the immunoSEQ multiplex PCR assay. The clones in this table, taken by TCRdb from immuneACCESS, are in-frame only. Not every clone is retained; where verified, under half of the shortfall comes from an unresolved V gene, and the cause of the rest is unknown. This sample holds 190,000 or so clones; approximately 84% were observed only once. In total, the top ten clones hold 6.9% of the sample. The sequenced sample consisted of peripheral blood. The receptors stem from a human donor with acute or convalescent COVID-19. The donor label of this sample is uncertain.

The CDR3, as DNA: TGTGCCAGCAGCGTAGGGAGCGGCTTACAAGAGACCCAGTACTTC. Its translation is CASSVGSGLQETQYF. J is TRBJ2-5 and V is TRBV9; the D gene is possibly TRBD2 (5 bases). Germline lookup yields CDR1 SGDLS and CDR2 YYNGEE. CDR3 size: 15 residues. V lost 0 bases and J 2 bases, leaving 11 bases between the germline ends.

The chain uses TRBV19 and TRBJ2-7; tentatively, D is TRBD2 (5 bases). This CDR3 has 12 amino acids. CDR1 and CDR2 from the germline V gene are LNHDA and SQIVND (reference sequence). V was trimmed by 5 bases and J by 4 bases, leaving 9 bases between them. The CDR3 DNA sequence: TGTGCCAGTAGTTCTAGCCGTTACGAGCAGTACTTC. It yields the protein CASSSSRYEQYF.

The sample holds a few counts of this clone. The chain links TRBV30 to TRBJ2-1; 9 bases are a match to TRBD2. CDR3 length equals 14 residues. V was pared by 0 bases and J by 7 bases, with 4 bases of the junction left unmatched. Germline V gives CDR1 GTSNPN, CDR2 SVGIG (reference sequence). CDR3 sequence: CAWSVQSGRNEQFF. CDR3 DNA: TGTGCCTGGAGTGTACAAAGCGGGAGGAATGAGCAGTTCTTC. The full variable domain, with the rest looked up from reference TRBV30 and TRBJ2-1, is SQTIHQWPATLVQPVGSPLSLECTVEGTSNPNLYWYRQAAGRGLQLLFYSVGIGQISSEVPQNLSASRPQDRQFILSSKKLLLSDSGFYLCAWSVQSGRNEQFFGPGTRLTVL.

The chain couples TRBV14 to TRBJ1-1, with a weak D call TRBD1 (5 bases). The CDR3 loop spans 13 amino acids. Germline loops: CDR1 SGHDN, CDR2 FVKESK. With 2 bases removed from V and 4 bases from J, the gap between germline ends came to 8 bases. Written as DNA, the CDR3 is TGTGCCAGCAGCCAATATAGGGGCACTGAAGCTTTCTTT. Translating it yields CASSQYRGTEAFF.

This clone has more than one count but fewer than ten. V gene TRBV5-4 combines with J gene TRBJ2-7; 9 bases are shared with TRBD2. This CDR3 is built from 15 residues. CDR1 SGHNT and CDR2 YYREEE come from the germline V gene (reference sequence). V dropped 3 bases and J dropped 4; count of bases not matched to a gene: 8. For the CDR3, the DNA is TGTGCCAGCAGCTCCAGCGCGGGAGGGCTTTACGAGCAGTACTTC. Protein: CASSSSAGGLYEQYF.

The gene calls are TRBV5-1 and TRBJ2-2; weak D call: TRBD1 (7 bases). The CDR3 totals 17 residues. Trimming took 4 bases from V and 5 from J, leaving 21 bases between them. Germline CDR1 is SGHRS and CDR2 is YFSETQ. Here the CDR3 reads CASSHDRDSTGTGELFF. In DNA form, the CDR3 reads TGCGCCAGCAGCCACGACCGGGACTCGACAGGGACCGGGGAGCTGTTTTTT.

V is TRBV6-5 and J is TRBJ2-7; D unclear. Germline lookup yields CDR1 MNHEY and CDR2 SVGAGI. V dropped 6 bases and J dropped 2 bases, with 8 bases sitting between them. The CDR3 has 12 amino acids. The CDR3 DNA reads as TGTGCCAGCAGGGGCCTACCCTACGAGCAGTACTTC. Amino acids: CASRGLPYEQYF.

This clone was counted once. The V gene is TRBV20-1, the J gene TRBJ1-1; D is perhaps TRBD1 (5 bases). Germline V gene data show CDR1 as DFQATT and CDR2 as SNEGSKA (reference sequence). The germline V and J ends were trimmed by 5 bases and 3 bases, with 7 bases remaining between them. The CDR3 is 11 residues long. CDR3 loop: CSAQGDTEAFF. As DNA, the CDR3 is TGCAGTGCTCAAGGGGACACTGAAGCTTTCTTT.

V is TRBV18 and J is TRBJ2-7; 7 nucleotides match TRBD2. Germline values: CDR1 KGHSH, CDR2 LQKENI. The J segment lost 9 bases and the V segment lost 1 base, leaving 6 bases of the junction unmatched. This CDR3 is built from 13 residues. The CDR3 is CASSPRREGVQYF. CDR3 nucleotide sequence: TGTGCCAGCTCACCACGAAGGGAGGGAGTGCAGTACTTC.

J is TRBJ1-1 and V is TRBV11-2; the match to TRBD1 covers 8 bases. V trimming: 4 bases; J trimming: 7 bases; junction bases outside the gene matches: 2. The CDR3 runs 12 residues. Per germline, CDR1 SGHAT and CDR2 FQNNGV. CDR3: CASSWTGYEAFF. CDR3 sequence (DNA): TGTGCCAGCAGCTGGACAGGGTATGAAGCTTTCTTT.

This chain uses TRBV9 with TRBJ1-5; D unresolved. The germline V gene encodes CDR1 SGDLS and CDR2 YYNGEE. The V end lost 0 bases, the J end lost 10 bases, and 11 bases lay between the germline ends. CDR3 length equals 13 residues. CDR3: CASSVATGGPQHF. For the CDR3, the DNA is TGTGCCAGCAGCGTAGCTACTGGCGGCCCCCAGCATTTT.

The genes are TRBV30 and TRBJ1-1; 7 bases line up with TRBD1. This CDR3 is 12 amino acids long. Germline V CDR1 and CDR2: GTSNPN, SVGIG (reference sequence). The ends lost 0 bases at V and 10 bases at J; junction bases unmatched: 5. CDR3 sequence: CAWSVRGRLAFF. Here the CDR3 DNA reads TGTGCCTGGAGTGTAAGGGGGCGCTTAGCTTTCTTT.

V is TRBV29-1 and J is TRBJ2-5; maybe TRBD2 (6 bases). Germline values: CDR1 SQVTM, CDR2 ANQGSEA. This CDR3 spans 14 amino acids. V was cut by 6 bases and J by 4 bases, with 18 bases left in between. The CDR3 region has the DNA TGCAGCGTGGGGCGGGCCGGGGGAGGAGAGACCCAGTACTTC. Encoded protein: CSVGRAGGGETQYF.

The chain uses TRBV28 and TRBJ1-1; weak D call: TRBD1 (6 bases). Germline V CDR1 and CDR2: MDHEN, SYDVKM. The CDR3 has 15 residues. Trimming left V 3 bases short and J 5 bases short, with 16 bases between. CDR3 sequence (DNA): TGTGCCAGCAGTTTGGGGGACGGGGGGCGGACTGAAGCTTTCTTT. Translation: CASSLGDGGRTEAFF.

V is TRBV28 and J is TRBJ1-4, with D perhaps matching TRBD1 (5 bases). The V end lost 7 bases, the J end lost 4 bases, and 19 bases lay between the germline ends. The CDR3 sequence is 16 residues long. Germline values: CDR1 MDHEN, CDR2 SYDVKM. The CDR3 sequence: CASTLYRSRNNEKLFF. In DNA form, the CDR3 reads TGTGCCAGCACGCTTTACAGGTCCCGGAATAATGAAAAACTGTTTTTT.

This chain connects TRBV12-5 to TRBJ2-2; D not resolved. Trimming cost V 0 bases and J 7 bases, with 9 bases left between them. CDR1 LGHNT and CDR2 FRNRAP come from the germline V gene. The CDR3 contains 14 residues. In nucleotides, the CDR3 is TGTGCTAGTGGTTTGGTACCAGAATACGGGGAGCTGTTTTTT. It translates to CASGLVPEYGELFF.

This clone was counted only a few times. The chain recombines TRBV5-1 with TRBJ2-2; D is undetermined. V was clipped by 1 base and J by 0 bases, with 10 bases between them. CDR3 size: 16 residues. Germline V lookup: CDR1 SGHRS, CDR2 YFSETQ. The CDR3 DNA is TGCGCCAGCAGCTTGACTACTACCGCGAACACCGGGGAGCTGTTTTTT. Translating it yields CASSLTTTANTGELFF.

This chain links TRBV5-1 with TRBJ2-1; 10 bases align to TRBD2. With 0 bases clipped from V and 4 bases from J, the junction kept 1 base outside the gene matches. The CDR3 runs 15 residues. Germline CDR1 is SGHRS and CDR2 is YFSETQ. CDR3 nucleotides: TGCGCCAGCAGCTTGGGGACTAGCGGTTACAATGAGCAGTTCTTC. Residues: CASSLGTSGYNEQFF.

The table lists this clone with a count of one. The V and J genes are TRBV3-1 (or the pseudogene TRBV3-2) and TRBJ1-1; no reliable D call. CDR1 and CDR2 from the germline V gene are LGHDT and YNNKEL (reference sequence). The CDR3 is made up of 14 amino acids. V was clipped by 2 bases and J by 0 bases, with 7 bases between them. CDR3 in amino acids: CASSQRSMNTEAFF. CDR3 in DNA: TGTGCCAGCAGCCAACGGTCCATGAACACTGAAGCTTTCTTT.

The chain uses TRBV7-8 and TRBJ2-5; the match to TRBD1 covers 9 bases. This CDR3 region has 15 residues. The germline gives CDR1 SGHVS, CDR2 FQNEAQ. V lost 4 bases, J lost 5 bases, and 8 bases stayed unmatched. The CDR3 sequence is CASSYGTGFKETQYF. Here the CDR3 DNA reads TGTGCCAGCAGCTACGGGACAGGGTTTAAGGAGACCCAGTACTTC.

The chain is built from TRBV5-1 and TRBJ2-1; weak D call: TRBD1 (6 bases). V was cut by 0 bases and J by 1 base, with 8 bases left in between. There are 15 residues in the CDR3. CDR1 SGHRS and CDR2 YFSETQ come from the germline V gene. The CDR3 reads CASSLAQGSYNEQFF. The CDR3, as DNA: TGCGCCAGCAGCTTGGCCCAGGGGTCCTACAATGAGCAGTTCTTC.

This clone was observed a handful of times. The genes are TRBV3-1 (or the pseudogene TRBV3-2) and TRBJ2-3; 13 bases fit TRBD2. Germline loops: CDR1 LGHDT, CDR2 YNNKEL (reference sequence). The CDR3 runs 17 residues. Trimming took 3 bases from V and 6 from J; bases not matched to a gene: 9. The CDR3 loop reads CASSHLGLAGQRDTQYF. The CDR3 DNA follows: TGTGCCAGCAGCCATTTGGGACTAGCGGGACAGCGGGATACGCAGTATTTT.